Below, 30 T cell receptor beta chains from the same sample are listed, as sequenced in a study of T cell responses to AZD1222 COVID-19 vaccine. TCRdb's table, derived via immunoSEQ multiplex PCR, lists solely in-frame clones and lacks some. The repertoire holds more than 90,000 clones, with roughly 84% as singletons. The sample in question was peripheral blood, obtained on day 0 of AZD1222 vaccination. Every receptor here comes from an adult in good health.

The chain has TRBV27 and TRBJ2-7; D remains unclear. The CDR3 extends over 14 amino acids. Per germline, CDR1 MNHEY and CDR2 SMNVEV (reference sequence). CDR3 protein: CAHFTGDSSYEQYF. DNA of the CDR3: TGTGCTCATTTCACTGGAGACTCGAGCTACGAGCAGTACTTC.

V usage is TRBV2 and J usage is TRBJ2-7, with a weak D call TRBD2 (6 bases). Trimming pared 7 bases from V and 5 bases from J, leaving 21 bases between. This CDR3 has 15 residues. Germline loops: CDR1 SNHLY, CDR2 FYNNEI. CDR3 protein: CASTFRTSFPDEQYF. For the CDR3, the DNA is TGTGCCAGCACCTTCCGTACTAGCTTCCCTGACGAGCAGTACTTC.

The DNA of the CDR3 is TGCGCCAGCAGCTTGAGGGGGACAGGGGGAACCCGGGACAAATACTACGAGCAGTACTTC. Its protein product is CASSLRGTGGTRDKYYEQYF. The gene calls are TRBV5-1 and TRBJ2-7, with 11 bases fitting TRBD1. V trimming: 1 base; J trimming: 3 bases; junction bases outside the gene matches: 18. CDR3 length: 20 residues. Germline CDR1 and CDR2: SGHRS and YFSETQ. The full variable domain, completed using reference TRBV5-1 and TRBJ2-7, is KAGVTQTPRYLIKTRGQQVTLSCSPISGHRSVSWYQQTPGQGLQFLFEYFSETQRNKGNFPGRFSGRQFSNSRSEMNVSTLELGDSALYLCASSLRGTGGTRDKYYEQYFGPGTRLTVT.

This sequence joins TRBV5-4 and TRBJ1-2, with D possibly TRBD1 on 6 matching bases. CDR3 length: 18 residues. V was trimmed by 4 bases and J by 3 bases, leaving 25 bases between them. Germline CDR1 reads SGHNT; CDR2 reads YYREEE (reference sequence). The CDR3 reads CASSPWGTPQSLDYGYTF. The DNA of the CDR3 is TGTGCCAGCAGCCCCTGGGGGACACCCCAGAGCCTAGACTATGGCTACACCTTC. The variable domain in full, with the rest retrieved from reference TRBV5-4 and TRBJ1-2, is ETGVTQSPTHLIKTRGQQVTLRCSSQSGHNTVSWYQQALGQGPQFIFQYYREEENGRGNFPPRFSGLQFPNYSSELNVNALELDDSALYLCASSPWGTPQSLDYGYTFGSGTRLTVV.

The chain has TRBV12-3 or TRBV12-4 and TRBJ1-2, with D tentatively TRBD1 (5 bases). The CDR3 spans 13 residues. V shed 2 bases and J shed 4 bases, with 8 bases lying between them. CDR3: CASSLSGTYGYTF. The CDR3 DNA reads TGTGCCAGCAGTTTATCAGGGACCTATGGCTACACCTTC.

The chain combines TRBV6-5 with TRBJ2-5, with 11 nucleotides matching TRBD2. Germline CDR1 and CDR2: MNHEY and SVGAGI. The CDR3 sequence is 15 residues long. The V segment lost 3 bases and the J segment 6 bases; nucleotides outside the gene matches: 6. In DNA, the CDR3 is TGTGCCAGCAGTTATCAGACTAGCGGGACGAAGACCCAGTACTTC. It encodes CASSYQTSGTKTQYF.

This chain links TRBV29-1 with TRBJ1-5, with D uncertain. This CDR3 spans 14 amino acids. V gave up 4 bases and J gave up 0 bases, with 10 bases separating them. Germline values: CDR1 SQVTM, CDR2 ANQGSEA. CDR3 DNA sequence: TGCAGCGTTGTGGTGGACGGTAGCAATCAGCCCCAGCATTTT. It codes for CSVVVDGSNQPQHF.

This chain uses TRBV2 with TRBJ2-5, with 9 bases lining up with TRBD1. Germline CDR1 reads SNHLY; CDR2 reads FYNNEI. Trimming removed 6 bases from V and 9 bases from J; junction bases left unmatched: 2. This CDR3 has 11 residues. CDR3 in amino acids: CASRGQGSQYF. CDR3 DNA: TGTGCCAGCAGGGGACAGGGATCCCAGTACTTC.

On this clone itself: No DNA is shown, since the ends of the CDR3 on it are uncertain; the CDR3 is the one TCRdb lists. The V call is TRBV28, the J call TRBJ1-5; the table calls TRBD1, which could not be checked here. Germline V gives CDR1 MDHEN, CDR2 SYDVKM. The CDR3 comprises 14 residues, both ends counted. The CDR3: CASSWDTLRQPQHF.

This chain connects TRBV19 to TRBJ1-4; the D is unclear. The CDR3 extends over 12 amino acids. Trimming removed 7 bases at V and 1 base at J, with 4 bases between. CDR1 and CDR2 from the germline V gene are LNHDA and SQIVND (reference sequence). The DNA of the CDR3 is TGTGCCAGTACCGAAACTAATGAAAAACTGTTTTTT. Amino acid sequence: CASTETNEKLFF.

The chain links TRBV3-1 (or the pseudogene TRBV3-2) to TRBJ1-2; D possibly corresponds to TRBD1 (5 bases). V was cut by 7 bases and J by 2 bases, with 8 bases left in between. The CDR3 is 12 residues long. Germline V gene data show CDR1 as LGHDT and CDR2 as YNNKEL (reference sequence). The DNA for the CDR3 is TGTGCCAGCAACCGGGGCAACTATGGCTACACCTTC. Protein sequence: CASNRGNYGYTF.

The rearrangement links TRBV5-1 to TRBJ2-2; D possibly corresponds to TRBD1 (5 bases). The V end was cut by 1 base, the J end by 3 bases, with 10 bases between. CDR1 SGHRS and CDR2 YFSETQ come from the germline V gene. The CDR3 consists of 15 residues. CDR3 sequence reads: CASSLSLQDTGELFF. Here the CDR3 DNA reads TGCGCCAGCAGCTTGTCGCTACAGGACACCGGGGAGCTGTTTTTT.

With respect to this clone: The sample has other DNA sequences that encode this CDR3 too. The gene calls are TRBV19 and TRBJ1-1; tentative D call: TRBD1 (6 bases). V lost 5 bases, J lost 2 bases, and 12 bases lay in between. The CDR3 totals 14 residues. In germline, CDR1 is LNHDA, CDR2 SQIVND (reference sequence). The CDR3 sequence is CASSWGRGNTEAFF. In DNA, the CDR3 is TGTGCCAGTAGTTGGGGCAGGGGAAACACTGAAGCTTTCTTT.

The chain has TRBV2 and TRBJ2-5; no firm D call. This CDR3 is 11 amino acids long. Germline V lookup: CDR1 SNHLY, CDR2 FYNNEI. With 4 bases removed from V and 5 bases from J, the gap between germline ends came to 5 bases. The CDR3 spells CASSGYETQYF. In DNA form, the CDR3 reads TGTGCCAGCAGTGGGTATGAGACCCAGTACTTC.

This chain joins TRBV11-1 and TRBJ2-3; possibly TRBD1 or TRBD2 for D (5 bases each). The CDR3 consists of 16 residues. V lost 6 bases and J lost 6, with 22 bases in between. CDR1 and CDR2 (germline): SGHAT, FQDESV (reference sequence). The CDR3 DNA is TGTGCCAGCAGTCCTACCGGGACCCCTATAGCGGATACGCAGTATTTT. As protein: CASSPTGTPIADTQYF.

V is TRBV7-2 and J is TRBJ1-5, with D maybe TRBD1 (5 bases). The germline CDR1 and CDR2 sequences are SGHTA and FQGNSA. Trimming stripped 1 base from V and 5 bases from J, with 12 bases between. This CDR3 region has 15 residues. CDR3 sequence (DNA): TGTGCCAGCAGCTTAGTTGGGGCCGGATATCAGCCCCAGCATTTT. Translating it yields CASSLVGAGYQPQHF.

The gene calls are TRBV30 and TRBJ1-1; D is unresolved. Germline CDR1 reads GTSNPN; CDR2 reads SVGIG (reference sequence). V lost 1 base and J lost 4, with 10 bases in between. This CDR3 spans 13 amino acids. CDR3: CAWSEVIGTEAFF. CDR3 DNA sequence: TGTGCCTGGAGTGAGGTTATCGGCACTGAAGCTTTCTTT.

V usage is TRBV6-5 and J usage is TRBJ1-2; perhaps TRBD1 as D (6 bases). Between the trimmed V and J ends, which lost 8 bases and 2 bases, there was a span of 18 bases. Germline CDR1 is MNHEY and CDR2 is SVGAGI. The CDR3 is made up of 15 amino acids. In DNA form, the CDR3 reads TGTGCCAGCTCCAAAGAACAGACAGGCAACTATGGCTACACCTTC. Translating gives CASSKEQTGNYGYTF.

The gene calls are TRBV9 and TRBJ2-1; 9 nucleotides match TRBD1. Germline lookup yields CDR1 SGDLS and CDR2 YYNGEE. V dropped 3 bases and J dropped 9; count of bases not matched to a gene: 10. The CDR3 contains 15 residues. CDR3 DNA: TGTGCCAGCAGCGACCGTGGGACAGGGATCGGTGAGCAGTTCTTC. It translates to CASSDRGTGIGEQFF.

For the CDR3, the DNA is TGTGCCAGCAGCCTTCCTAAAGAGACCCAGTACTTC. Translation: CASSLPKETQYF. V and J are TRBV3-1 (or the pseudogene TRBV3-2) and TRBJ2-5; D is ambiguous. This CDR3 has 12 amino acids. Germline loops: CDR1 LGHDT, CDR2 YNNKEL (reference sequence). Trimming pared 4 bases from V and 3 bases from J, leaving 6 bases between.

The rearrangement links TRBV13 to TRBJ2-7; no firm D call. Germline CDR1 is PRHDT and CDR2 is FYEKMQ (reference sequence). This CDR3 spans 13 amino acids. V shed 3 bases and J shed 1 base, with 7 bases lying between them. The CDR3 sequence: CASSLAASYEQYF. CDR3 DNA: TGTGCCAGCAGCTTGGCAGCTTCCTACGAGCAGTACTTC. Variable domain in full (rest from reference TRBV13 and TRBJ2-7): AAGVIQSPRHLIKEKRETATLKCYPIPRHDTVYWYQQGPGQDPQFLISFYEKMQSDKGSIPDRFSAQQFSDYHSELNMSSLELGDSALYFCASSLAASYEQYFGPGTRLTVT.

Concerning this clone itself: Different DNA sequences within this sample yield the same CDR3. The chain couples TRBV10-3 to TRBJ1-6; maybe TRBD1 (6 bases). Deletions cut 4 bases from V and 5 bases from J, with 9 bases between. The CDR3 length is 14 residues. Germline CDR1 and CDR2: ENHRY and SYGVKD. The CDR3 DNA sequence: TGTGCCATCAGTGTAGGACAGAATAATTCACCCCTCCACTTT. Translating it yields CAISVGQNNSPLHF.

This chain connects TRBV10-3 to TRBJ1-2, with D perhaps TRBD1 (5 bases). The CDR3 is 12 residues long. Germline CDR1 reads ENHRY; CDR2 reads SYGVKD. Trimming cost V 2 bases and J 6 bases, with 7 bases left between them. The CDR3 region has the DNA TGTGCCATCAGTGAGCTAGGGGATGGCTACACCTTC. Encoded protein: CAISELGDGYTF.

J is TRBJ1-1 and V is TRBV11-1; a weak D match, TRBD1 (6 bases). This CDR3 region has 14 residues. In germline, CDR1 is SGHAT, CDR2 FQDESV (reference sequence). Between the trimmed V and J ends, which lost 1 base and 3 bases, there was a span of 9 bases. This chain's CDR3 is CASSLGQVHTEAFF. CDR3 coding DNA: TGTGCCAGCAGCTTAGGACAGGTTCACACTGAAGCTTTCTTT.

The genes are TRBV5-1 and TRBJ2-7; no clear D. CDR1 and CDR2 from the germline V gene are SGHRS and YFSETQ. The CDR3 loop spans 14 amino acids. Trimming removed 3 bases from V and 1 base from J, with 11 bases in between. DNA of the CDR3: TGCGCCAGCAGCTGGCTGCTAGGGTCCTACGAGCAGTACTTC. As protein: CASSWLLGSYEQYF.

This chain joins TRBV7-3 and TRBJ2-3; D remains unclear. Germline-derived CDR1 and CDR2 are SGHTA and FQGTGA. CDR3 size: 15 residues. The V and J ends lost 5 bases and 1 base respectively, with 13 bases between them. The CDR3 region has the DNA TGTGCCAGCAGCCCTACTTTGCTCCGCACAGATACGCAGTATTTT. This translates into CASSPTLLRTDTQYF.

The chain is built from TRBV4-2 and TRBJ2-1; D is unclear. Trimming pared 4 bases from V and 9 bases from J, leaving 13 bases between. From germline, CDR1 is LGHNA and CDR2 YNFKEQ. The CDR3 totals 13 residues. The CDR3 DNA follows: TGTGCCAGCAGCCTCGGGCCAGACGGTGAGCAGTTCTTC. Its protein is CASSLGPDGEQFF.

CDR3 amino acids: CSVGGLGTGELFF. In DNA form, the CDR3 reads TGCAGCGTTGGGGGACTGGGCACCGGGGAGCTGTTTTTT. The V gene is TRBV29-1, the J gene TRBJ2-2; tentatively, D is TRBD2 (6 bases). This CDR3 comprises 13 residues. V was cut by 4 bases and J by 4 bases, with 10 bases left in between. CDR1 and CDR2 from the germline V gene are SQVTM and ANQGSEA.

The chain joins TRBV3-1 (or the pseudogene TRBV3-2) to TRBJ1-2; tentative D call: TRBD1 (5 bases). The V gene's germline CDR1 is LGHDT and CDR2 YNNKEL (reference sequence). The CDR3 is 13 amino acids. Between the trimmed V and J ends, which lost 2 bases and 5 bases, there was a span of 9 bases. CDR3 protein: CASSQQGVYGYTF. In DNA, the CDR3 is TGTGCCAGCAGCCAACAAGGGGTGTATGGCTACACCTTC.

This chain uses TRBV5-1 with TRBJ1-1; TRBD1 is a possible D gene (6 bases). The CDR3 has 14 amino acids. Germline-derived CDR1 and CDR2 are SGHRS and YFSETQ. Trimming shortened V by 4 bases and J by 1 base, and 11 bases separated the two germline ends. CDR3 region: CASSAVTGNTEAFF. Here the CDR3 DNA reads TGCGCCAGCAGCGCAGTGACAGGGAACACTGAAGCTTTCTTT.